Following are 18 T cell receptor beta chains from one sample sequenced in a study of T cell changes during pregnancy in multiple sclerosis. The repertoire was sequenced with immunoSEQ multiplex PCR; TCRdb's copy has only in-frame clones and lacks some. The data show approximately 8,500 clones, with over 80% seen just once and 5% to 5.5% held by the top ten. The sequenced sample was CD8+ T cells from peripheral blood mononuclear cells, obtained in the first trimester of pregnancy. These receptors were taken from a female donor in good health, enrolled as a control in a pregnancy study.

This clone was seen only once. The V and J genes are TRBV27 and TRBJ2-7; 8 bases are a match to TRBD1. CDR3 length: 14 residues. The V gene's germline CDR1 is MNHEY and CDR2 SMNVEV (reference sequence). The junction had 8 bases not matched to a gene; V was cut back by 6 bases and J by 4 bases. The CDR3 nucleotides are TGTGCCAGCAGCTGGGGGCAGGGGGCATACGAGCAGTACTTC. This gives the protein CASSWGQGAYEQYF.

The chain is built from TRBV7-8 and TRBJ1-1; maybe TRBD1 (5 bases). The germline CDR1 and CDR2 sequences are SGHVS and FQNEAQ. Between the trimmed V and J ends, which lost 5 bases and 9 bases, there was a span of 13 bases. The CDR3 is 12 residues long. CDR3 DNA: TGTGCCAGCAGCCTCGAGACAGAAAAAGCTTTCTTT. Encoded protein: CASSLETEKAFF. The entire variable domain, with the rest obtained from reference TRBV7-8 and TRBJ1-1, is as follows: GAGVSQSPRYKVAKRGQDVALRCDPISGHVSLFWYQQALGQGPEFLTYFQNEAQLDKSGLPSDRFFAERPEGSVSTLKIQRTQQEDSAVYLCASSLETEKAFFGQGTRLTVV.

This chain joins TRBV9 and TRBJ1-2; 9 bases map to TRBD1. The CDR3 has 15 residues. Trimming took 0 bases from V and 4 from J; bases not matched to a gene: 4. CDR1 is SGDLS, CDR2 YYNGEE, per germline. This CDR3 is CASSVDGTGSYGYTF. In DNA, the CDR3 is TGTGCCAGCAGCGTAGATGGGACAGGGAGCTATGGCTACACCTTC. Using reference TRBV9 and TRBJ1-2 for the parts outside the CDR3, the full variable domain is DSGVTQTPKHLITATGQRVTLRCSPRSGDLSVYWYQQSLDQGLQFLIQYYNGEERAKGNILERFSAQQFPDLHSELNLSSLELGDSALYFCASSVDGTGSYGYTFGSGTRLTVV.

The gene calls are TRBV5-1 and TRBJ2-1, with TRBD2 identical over 14 bases. Germline trimming cut 4 bases from V and 7 bases from J; bases unmatched to any gene: 7. Germline lookup yields CDR1 SGHRS and CDR2 YFSETQ. This CDR3 contains 16 residues. The CDR3 nucleotides are TGCGCCAGCAGCACGGGGACTAGCGGGAGTTTTAATGAGCAGTTCTTC. This sequence encodes CASSTGTSGSFNEQFF.

This clone is a singleton in its sample. The gene calls are TRBV28 and TRBJ2-7; tentative D call: TRBD1 (5 bases). V lost 4 bases and J lost 3, with 7 bases in between. The CDR3 is made up of 12 amino acids. The germline gives CDR1 MDHEN, CDR2 SYDVKM. The CDR3 sequence: CASSWGGYEQYF. CDR3 nucleotides: TGTGCCAGCAGTTGGGGCGGCTACGAGCAGTACTTC.

This CDR3 reads CASSWAKNTEAFF. As DNA, the CDR3 is TGTGCCAGTAGCTGGGCTAAGAACACTGAAGCTTTCTTT. This chain joins TRBV19 and TRBJ1-1; D gene ambiguous. The germline V gene encodes CDR1 LNHDA and CDR2 SQIVND (reference sequence). Trimming left V 6 bases short and J 1 base short, with 9 bases between. This CDR3 has 13 residues.

Sample share makes this clone medium-sized. The V call is TRBV30, the J call TRBJ1-4; the match to TRBD1 covers 11 bases. Trimming took 1 base from V and 7 from J; bases not matched to a gene: 2. This CDR3 is built from 14 residues. Germline lookup yields CDR1 GTSNPN and CDR2 SVGIG (reference sequence). CDR3 DNA: TGTGCCTGGAGTGCCGGGACAGGGGGTGAAAAACTGTTTTTT. Residues: CAWSAGTGGEKLFF.

This clone has just one count. The chain employs TRBV21-1 and TRBJ2-5; the table's TRBD2 call for D was not verified on the DNA. TRBV21-1 is termed a pseudogene. The CDR3 sequence is 15 residues long. CDR3: CASSILRDSQETQYF. The CDR3 DNA reads as TGTGCCAGCAGCATCCTCCGGGACTCCCAAGAGACCCAGTACTTC.

The chain employs TRBV5-6 and TRBJ2-7; D is perhaps TRBD2 (5 bases). Between the trimmed V and J ends, which lost 2 bases and 0 bases, there was a span of 6 bases. The CDR3 has 13 amino acids. Germline-derived CDR1 and CDR2 are SGHDT and YYEEEE. The CDR3: CASSFGDSYEQYF. CDR3 in DNA: TGTGCCAGCAGCTTCGGGGACTCCTACGAGCAGTACTTC.

The rearrangement joins TRBV4-3 to TRBJ2-7; TRBD1 agrees at 9 bases. CDR3 length: 17 residues. The V and J ends lost 0 bases and 3 bases, in that order; junction bases with no gene match: 9. Germline CDR1 is LGHNA and CDR2 is YSLEER. CDR3 amino acids: CASSQEAQGQGFYEQYF. CDR3 in DNA: TGCGCCAGCAGCCAAGAGGCTCAGGGACAGGGTTTCTACGAGCAGTACTTC.

The J gene is TRBJ2-5, the V gene TRBV11-2, with D maybe TRBD2 (6 bases). With 1 base removed from V and 5 bases from J, the gap between germline ends came to 14 bases. CDR1 and CDR2 (germline): SGHAT, FQNNGV. The CDR3 is made up of 15 amino acids. CDR3 residues: CASSLVGGGGETQYF. CDR3 nucleotide sequence: TGTGCCAGCAGCTTAGTGGGGGGTGGCGGGGAGACCCAGTACTTC.

This clone is medium-sized within its sample. The V and J genes are TRBV7-2 and TRBJ2-1; D is perhaps TRBD1 (5 bases). Germline V gene lookup returns CDR1 SGHTA and CDR2 FQGNSA. V lost 1 base and J 4 bases, leaving 8 bases between the germline ends. The CDR3 runs 14 residues. CDR3 protein: CASSLGQGYNEQFF. The CDR3 region has the DNA TGTGCCAGCAGCTTAGGGCAGGGATACAATGAGCAGTTCTTC.

The rearrangement uses TRBV6-5 and TRBJ2-7; 7 bases are shared with TRBD1. Trimming removed 5 bases from V and 2 bases from J; junction bases left unmatched: 6. Germline CDR1 is MNHEY and CDR2 is SVGAGI. This CDR3 has 14 residues. This CDR3 is CASSLRDSTYEQYF. CDR3 coding DNA: TGTGCCAGCAGTCTCCGGGACAGTACCTACGAGCAGTACTTC.

The genes are TRBV14 and TRBJ1-5, with D tentatively TRBD1 (5 bases). CDR3 length: 18 residues. V was shortened by 1 base and J by 3 bases, with 19 bases between the two germline ends. Germline V gives CDR1 SGHDN, CDR2 FVKESK. The CDR3 nucleotides are TGTGCCAGCAGCCAAGCGCCCGGGAGCAGAGGGGCCAATCAGCCCCAGCATTTT. Translation gives CASSQAPGSRGANQPQHF.

The chain carries TRBV28 and TRBJ2-2; no definite D call. Germline V gives CDR1 MDHEN, CDR2 SYDVKM. Trimming pared 6 bases from V and 5 bases from J, leaving 19 bases between. The CDR3 extends over 16 amino acids. In DNA form, the CDR3 reads TGTGCCAGCAGCTACACAGTCATTCCCCGGACCGGGGAGCTGTTTTTT. It codes for CASSYTVIPRTGELFF.

This rearrangement joins TRBV10-1 to TRBJ1-1; TRBD1 might be the D (6 bases). Trimming took 4 bases from V and 1 from J, leaving 7 bases between them. This CDR3 is 13 amino acids long. Germline CDR1 and CDR2: WNHNN and SYGVQD (reference sequence). The CDR3 DNA follows: TGCGCCAGCAGTGGCAGGGGGAACACTGAAGCTTTCTTT. Its protein is CASSGRGNTEAFF.

V is TRBV28 and J is TRBJ2-7, with D hard to call. This CDR3 has 11 amino acids. Germline V gene data show CDR1 as MDHEN and CDR2 as SYDVKM. Deletions cut 3 bases from V and 4 bases from J, with 4 bases between. The CDR3 coding sequence is TGTGCCAGCAGTTTCAGTTACGAGCAGTACTTC. It translates to CASSFSYEQYF.

This chain connects TRBV19 to TRBJ2-3; 7 bases match TRBD1. Per germline, CDR1 LNHDA and CDR2 SQIVND (reference sequence). This CDR3 has 16 amino acids. The ends lost 1 base at V and 0 bases at J; junction bases unmatched: 4. The CDR3 DNA sequence: TGTGCCAGTAGTATAGGGACAGGCTCTAGCACAGATACGCAGTATTTT. Translation gives CASSIGTGSSTDTQYF.